Listed here are 7 T cell receptor beta chains from one sample, sequenced in a study of shared clonotypes between healthy human individuals. Terminally differentiated effector memory CD45RA+ cells were excluded from the naive CD8 cells, which were CD45RO-negative and positively selected for CCR7. Assay: immunoSEQ multiplex PCR; the TCRdb copy retains only in-frame clones and omits some. The profile shows about 2.1 million clones, around 93% of them singletons. The specimen was naive CD8+ T cells from PBMCs. Source of these receptors: a man younger than 35 in good health. Some clones in this sample may be carry-over from other donors' samples.

The rearrangement links TRBV10-3 to TRBJ2-7; the match to TRBD1 covers 7 bases. Per the germline V gene, CDR1 is ENHRY and CDR2 is SYGVKD. The CDR3 is 15 residues long. The V gene end was trimmed by 2 bases and the J gene end by 2 bases; junction bases not matched to a gene: 6. CDR3 DNA: TGTGCCATCAGTGAGAGTCAGGGGGTAACCTACGAGCAGTACTTC. Its translation: CAISESQGVTYEQYF.

As concerns this clone: Other DNA sequences from this sample encode an identical CDR3 as well. The chain uses TRBV27 and TRBJ1-5; D perhaps matches TRBD1 (5 bases). Germline V lookup: CDR1 MNHEY, CDR2 SMNVEV (reference sequence). The CDR3 is 14 amino acids. The V gene lost 2 bases and the J gene lost 3 bases, with 8 bases spanning the gap. The CDR3 spells CASSLRGPNQPQHF. In DNA, the CDR3 is TGTGCCAGCAGTTTAAGGGGACCCAATCAGCCCCAGCATTTT.

The chain is built from TRBV9 and TRBJ2-6; 12 bases are shared with TRBD2. The CDR3 has 18 residues. Looked up from germline, CDR1 is SGDLS and CDR2 is YYNGEE. V lost 0 bases and J lost 3; bases outside the gene matches: 4. The CDR3: CASSVDASGRGGANVLTF. CDR3 nucleotides: TGTGCCAGCAGCGTAGACGCTAGCGGGAGGGGTGGGGCCAACGTCCTGACTTTC.

This chain uses TRBV29-1 with TRBJ1-2; D not certain. V shed 1 base and J shed 4 bases, with 10 bases lying between them. The CDR3 consists of 13 residues. CDR1 is SQVTM and CDR2 is ANQGSEA in the germline V gene. This CDR3 reads CSVEVLGGYGYTF. As DNA, the CDR3 is TGCAGCGTTGAAGTTCTGGGTGGCTATGGCTACACCTTC.

The rearrangement joins TRBV29-1 to TRBJ2-2; TRBD1 agrees at 9 bases. V lost 0 bases, J lost 3 bases, and 8 bases stayed unmatched. The CDR3 extends over 17 amino acids. Germline V CDR1 and CDR2: SQVTM, ANQGSEA. The CDR3 coding sequence is TGCAGCGTTGAAGATAGGGAGGGACAGGGATACACCGGGGAGCTGTTTTTT. Protein product: CSVEDREGQGYTGELFF.

The rearrangement joins TRBV5-6 to TRBJ2-7, with 9 bases fitting TRBD2. CDR1 is SGHDT, CDR2 YYEEEE, per germline. The CDR3 has 13 amino acids. After removal of 4 bases from V and 6 bases from J, the junction contained 5 bases not matched to a gene. The CDR3 sequence: CASSPGLAPEQYF. The CDR3 DNA is TGTGCCAGCAGCCCGGGACTAGCACCCGAGCAGTACTTC. Full variable domain (missing parts from reference TRBV5-6 and TRBJ2-7): DAGVTQSPTHLIKTRGQQVTLRCSPKSGHDTVSWYQQALGQGPQFIFQYYEEEERQRGNFPDRFSGHQFPNYSSELNVNALLLGDSALYLCASSPGLAPEQYFGPGTRLTVT.

A remark on this clone: One junction end disagrees with the germline gene, perhaps due to a read error. The genes are TRBV27 and TRBJ2-7; TRBD1 matches at 8 bases. This CDR3 is built from 14 residues. Germline V gene lookup returns CDR1 MNHEY and CDR2 SMNVEV (reference sequence). In nucleotides, the CDR3 is TGTGCCAGCACCCCCAGGACAGGGCATTACGCGCAGTACTTC. Translating it yields CASTPRTGHYAQYF.